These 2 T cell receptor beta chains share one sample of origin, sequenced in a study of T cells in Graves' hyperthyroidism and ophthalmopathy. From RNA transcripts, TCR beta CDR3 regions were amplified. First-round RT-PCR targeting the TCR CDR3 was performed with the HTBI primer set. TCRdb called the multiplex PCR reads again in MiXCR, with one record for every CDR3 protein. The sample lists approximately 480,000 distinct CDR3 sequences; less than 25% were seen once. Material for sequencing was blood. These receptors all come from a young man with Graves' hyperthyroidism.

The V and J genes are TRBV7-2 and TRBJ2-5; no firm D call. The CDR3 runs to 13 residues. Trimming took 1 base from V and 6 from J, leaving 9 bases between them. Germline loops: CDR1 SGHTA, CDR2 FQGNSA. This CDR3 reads CASSLEGGQTQYF. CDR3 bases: TGTGCCAGCAGCTTAGAAGGCGGACAGACCCAGTACTTC. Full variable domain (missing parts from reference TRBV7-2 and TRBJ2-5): GAGVSQSPSNKVTEKGKDVELRCDPISGHTALYWYRQSLGQGLEFLIYFQGNSAPDKSGLPSDRFSAERTGGSVSTLTIQRTQQEDSAVYLCASSLEGGQTQYFGPGTRLLVL.

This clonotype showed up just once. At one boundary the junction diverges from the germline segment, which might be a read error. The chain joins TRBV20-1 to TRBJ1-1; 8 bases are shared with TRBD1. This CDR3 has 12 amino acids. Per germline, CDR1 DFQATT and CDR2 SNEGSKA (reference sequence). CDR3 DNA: TGCAGTGCACACAGGGGGGTAACGGGGGCTTGCTTT. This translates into CSAHRGVTGACF.